This T cell receptor (beta chain) emerged from a study of OX40 agonist ivuxolimab in advanced cancers. Study information: Participants, roughly 81% male, averaged around 60 years of age, ranging from about 20 to 80.

This CDR3 spans 15 amino acids. The V gene lost 3 bases and the J gene lost 0 bases, with 9 bases spanning the gap. Germline V gene lookup returns CDR1 SGHVS and CDR2 FQNEAQ. Only in-frame clones appear in the TCRdb table, and some are missing; sequencing was by immunoSEQ multiplex PCR. The sample gives about 10,000 clones, 85% to 90% of which show up once; about 13% is in the top ten. Exclusion of a patient followed from autoimmune disease history or systemic immunosuppression. A note on this clone: The target antigen is unknown.

The study, taken as a whole, reports: Also showing low normalized T-cell clonal expansion were some of the nonresponders. Clonal expansion was seen in CD4+ and CD8+ blood T cells by week 6 at 0.1 to 3.0 mg/kg.

The rearrangement joins TRBV7-8 to TRBJ1-5, with unresolved D. The TCR sequence derives from an adult with an advanced solid tumor such as melanoma, head and neck, liver or kidney cancer. This specimen consisted of CD4+ or CD8+ T cells sorted from blood, obtained in a trial of the OX40 agonist ivuxolimab. CDR3: CASSFRRNSNQPQHF. CDR3 sequence (DNA): TGTGCCAGCAGCTTTCGGAGGAATAGCAATCAGCCCCAGCATTTT.